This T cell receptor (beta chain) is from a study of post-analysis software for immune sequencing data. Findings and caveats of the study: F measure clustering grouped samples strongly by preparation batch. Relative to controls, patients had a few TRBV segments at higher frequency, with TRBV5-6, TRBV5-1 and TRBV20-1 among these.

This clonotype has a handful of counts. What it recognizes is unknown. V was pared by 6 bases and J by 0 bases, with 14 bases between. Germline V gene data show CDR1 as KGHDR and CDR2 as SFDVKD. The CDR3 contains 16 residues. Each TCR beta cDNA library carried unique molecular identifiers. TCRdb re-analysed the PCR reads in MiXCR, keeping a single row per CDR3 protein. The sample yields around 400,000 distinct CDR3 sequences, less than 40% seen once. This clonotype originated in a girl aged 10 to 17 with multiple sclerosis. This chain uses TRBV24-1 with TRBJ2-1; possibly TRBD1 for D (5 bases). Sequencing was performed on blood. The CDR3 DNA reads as TGTGCCACCAGTAGTGCCAGGGAAGACTCCTACAATGAGCAGTTCTTC. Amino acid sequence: CATSSAREDSYNEQFF.